These 32 T cell receptor beta chains originate from one sample sequenced in a study of T cell clones after liver transplantation. Libraries were prepared by immunoSEQ multiplex PCR; TCRdb keeps only in-frame clonotypes and omits some of them. Among about 75,000 clones, about 85% were seen once, and the ten largest hold 2% to 2.5%. This material consisted of CD4+ T cells from blood, taken less than 50 months after liver transplant. These receptors were taken from a human patient who received a liver transplant. Some T cells may possibly be graft donor cells.

This clone was seen just once. V and J are TRBV30 and TRBJ2-7, with TRBD2 identical over 7 bases. Germline V gene data show CDR1 as GTSNPN and CDR2 as SVGIG (reference sequence). The trim removed 5 bases at V and 0 bases at J, leaving 7 bases unmatched. This CDR3 has 14 amino acids. The CDR3 DNA sequence: TGTGCCTGGGGGGGGGAGGCAAGCTCCTACGAGCAGTACTTC. This codes for CAWGGEASSYEQYF.

The chain is built from TRBV7-2 and TRBJ2-7; TRBD2 might be the D (7 bases). Germline CDR1 reads SGHTA; CDR2 reads FQGNSA. The CDR3 extends over 15 amino acids. The V and J ends lost 4 bases and 6 bases respectively, with 19 bases between them. CDR3 in DNA: TGTGCCAGCAGCTGGGGGGGCCAAAAGAGGGGCGAGCAGTACTTC. This sequence encodes CASSWGGQKRGEQYF.

V and J are TRBV10-3 and TRBJ1-1; maybe TRBD1 (6 bases). CDR1 is ENHRY, CDR2 SYGVKD, per germline. V lost 4 bases to trimming and J lost 4 bases, with 16 bases between them. CDR3 length: 15 residues. The chain's CDR3 is CAISGQDGLGTEAFF. In DNA form, the CDR3 reads TGTGCCATCAGTGGACAGGATGGTCTGGGCACTGAAGCTTTCTTT.

The chain uses TRBV7-9 and TRBJ2-3, with D perhaps matching TRBD2 (6 bases). With 0 bases removed from V and 4 bases from J, the gap between germline ends came to 11 bases. This CDR3 spans 15 amino acids. Germline CDR1 SEHNR, CDR2 FQNEAQ (reference sequence). The CDR3 is CASSLALEGPDTQYF. The CDR3 DNA follows: TGTGCCAGCAGCTTAGCCTTGGAGGGGCCAGATACGCAGTATTTT.

The chain joins TRBV7-2 to TRBJ1-3; TRBD1 might be the D (6 bases). The CDR3 contains 17 residues. V gave up 5 bases and J gave up 0 bases, with 17 bases separating them. Germline CDR1 is SGHTA and CDR2 is FQGNSA. In DNA form, the CDR3 reads TGTGCCAGCAGCCTCCTCGGCGGGGGGCTCTCTGGAAACACCATATATTTT. Translating it yields CASSLLGGGLSGNTIYF.

This clone has just a few counts. The V call is TRBV15, the J call TRBJ2-7, with 7 bases matching TRBD1. The germline V gene has CDR1 LNHNV and CDR2 YYDKDF (reference sequence). With V trimmed by 6 bases and J by 6 bases, 11 bases remained unmatched. This CDR3 is built from 14 residues. The CDR3 sequence: CATSSTGQLGEQYF. The DNA of the CDR3 is TGTGCCACCAGTAGTACGGGACAGTTAGGCGAGCAGTACTTC.

This sequence joins TRBV30 and TRBJ2-5, with 10 bases identical to TRBD2. Per germline, CDR1 GTSNPN and CDR2 SVGIG (reference sequence). This CDR3 comprises 14 residues. V lost 1 base to trimming and J lost 4 bases; unmatched junction nucleotides: 3. The CDR3 spells CAWSEGLAIETQYF. The DNA for the CDR3 is TGTGCCTGGAGTGAGGGACTAGCGATAGAGACCCAGTACTTC.

The rearrangement joins TRBV4-1 to TRBJ2-3; no clear D. Germline CDR1 reads MGHRA; CDR2 reads YSYEKL. The CDR3 loop spans 13 amino acids. V lost 2 bases to trimming and J lost 8 bases, with 11 bases between them. In DNA form, the CDR3 reads TGCGCCAGCAGCCAAAAGCAGGACCTTACGCAGTATTTT. Translating gives CASSQKQDLTQYF.

V is TRBV5-4 and J is TRBJ2-3; D unresolved. CDR1 and CDR2 (germline): SGHNT, YYREEE (reference sequence). V was shortened by 0 bases and J by 2 bases, with 7 bases between the two germline ends. The CDR3 is 14 residues long. The CDR3 sequence: CASSLVLATDTQYF. CDR3 DNA sequence: TGTGCCAGCAGCTTGGTTTTGGCCACAGATACGCAGTATTTT. Complete variable domain (other parts from reference TRBV5-4 and TRBJ2-3): ETGVTQSPTHLIKTRGQQVTLRCSSQSGHNTVSWYQQALGQGPQFIFQYYREEENGRGNFPPRFSGLQFPNYSSELNVNALELDDSALYLCASSLVLATDTQYFGPGTRLTVL.

The CDR3 DNA is TGTGCCAGACGGGGACTAGGTGGGGAGACCCAGTACTTC. The encoded protein is CARRGLGGETQYF. This chain joins TRBV19 and TRBJ2-5; 8 bases are a match to TRBD2. This CDR3 is built from 13 residues. Germline-derived CDR1 and CDR2 are LNHDA and SQIVND (reference sequence). J was trimmed by 5 bases and V by 9 bases; bases with no gene match: 8.

This rearrangement joins TRBV9 to TRBJ2-6; TRBD2 might be the D (6 bases). The CDR3 covers 18 residues. The germline gives CDR1 SGDLS, CDR2 YYNGEE. Trimming stripped 3 bases from V and 0 bases from J, with 16 bases between. The CDR3 spells CASSAYPEGYSGANVLTF. The CDR3 nucleotides are TGTGCCAGCAGCGCCTACCCGGAGGGATACTCTGGGGCCAACGTCCTGACTTTC.

The V call is TRBV5-4, the J call TRBJ2-3; TRBD2 aligns across 7 bases. The CDR3 is 14 residues long. The ends lost 2 bases at V and 1 base at J; junction bases unmatched: 1. The germline V gene has CDR1 SGHNT and CDR2 YYREEE (reference sequence). This chain's CDR3 is CASSLTSGTDTQYF. The DNA for the CDR3 is TGTGCCAGCAGCTTAACTAGCGGCACAGATACGCAGTATTTT.

The gene calls are TRBV10-3 and TRBJ1-5; TRBD1 matches at 7 bases. V was clipped by 4 bases and J by 4 bases; unmatched bases: 7. Germline-derived CDR1 and CDR2 are ENHRY and SYGVKD. CDR3 length: 15 amino acids. The CDR3 DNA is TGTGCCATCAGTGCGACCGGGACAGCAAATCAGCCCCAGCATTTT. This codes for CAISATGTANQPQHF.

The chain has TRBV27 and TRBJ2-6, with 7 bases that match TRBD1. Unmatched junction bases numbered 4, after V lost 6 bases and J lost 2 bases. The CDR3 runs 15 residues. Germline CDR1 is MNHEY and CDR2 is SMNVEV (reference sequence). CDR3 sequence reads: CASSPGTAGANVLTF. In DNA form, the CDR3 reads TGTGCCAGCAGCCCAGGGACAGCTGGGGCCAACGTCCTGACTTTC.

V and J are TRBV5-5 and TRBJ1-4, with a possible D match to TRBD1 (6 bases). The V gene lost 0 bases and the J gene lost 3 bases, with 9 bases spanning the gap. This CDR3 is built from 15 residues. Germline V gene lookup returns CDR1 SGHKS and CDR2 YYEKEE (reference sequence). The DNA of the CDR3 is TGTGCCAGCAGCTTGGTACCAGGGGCTAATGAAAAACTGTTTTTT. Translation gives CASSLVPGANEKLFF.

Of note for this clone: One junction end disagrees with the germline gene, perhaps due to a read error. The V gene is TRBV19, the J gene TRBJ1-2; TRBD1 matches 7 bases. CDR3 length: 12 residues. Germline V gene lookup returns CDR1 LNHDA and CDR2 SQIVND (reference sequence). DNA for the CDR3: TGTGCCAGTAGTATAGTTCTAGGGGACAGACTCTTC. Translating it yields CASSIVLGDRLF.

The chain has TRBV12-5 and TRBJ1-3; TRBD1 agrees at 11 bases. Per the germline V gene, CDR1 is LGHNT and CDR2 is FRNRAP. The CDR3 length is 17 residues. J lost 7 bases, V lost 7 bases, and 15 bases had no gene match. The CDR3 protein is CASVNTGTGGRINTIYF. The CDR3 DNA is TGTGCTAGTGTCAACACCGGGACAGGGGGACGAATTAACACCATATATTTT.

The gene calls are TRBV6-6 and TRBJ2-7; TRBD1 matches 8 bases. The CDR3 spans 16 residues. Losses at the gene ends were 2 bases for V and 4 bases for J; bases not matched to a gene: 10. CDR1 is MNHNY and CDR2 is SVGAGI in the germline V gene (reference sequence). This chain's CDR3 is CASSYGRGLSGYEQYF. The CDR3 DNA reads TGTGCCAGCAGTTACGGCAGGGGGCTGTCCGGGTACGAGCAGTACTTC.

This chain uses TRBV27 with TRBJ1-2; 10 bases match TRBD1. This CDR3 has 15 amino acids. CDR1 and CDR2 from the germline V gene are MNHEY and SMNVEV (reference sequence). V shed 2 bases and J 8 bases; nucleotides not matched to a gene: 8. DNA of the CDR3: TGTGCCAGCAGTTTAGGGGGACAGGGGTATAAGGGCTACACCTTC. Protein sequence: CASSLGGQGYKGYTF.

This chain uses TRBV13 with TRBJ1-3, with no clear D. Germline V CDR1 and CDR2: PRHDT, FYEKMQ (reference sequence). The CDR3 runs 16 residues. Trimming took off 5 bases at V and 0 bases at J, with 14 bases between the two ends. The CDR3 DNA follows: TGTGCCAGCAGCCTGTACACCCTAACCTCTGGAAACACCATATATTTT. Amino acid sequence: CASSLYTLTSGNTIYF.

The rearrangement uses TRBV28 and TRBJ2-3, with 11 bases aligning to TRBD1. The CDR3 has 16 residues. The V and J ends lost 8 bases and 2 bases, in that order; junction bases with no gene match: 9. CDR1 MDHEN and CDR2 SYDVKM come from the germline V gene. The CDR3 is CASHQRGQGVTDTQYF. CDR3 coding DNA: TGTGCCAGCCACCAACGGGGACAGGGGGTCACAGATACGCAGTATTTT.

This clone was seen only a few times. This chain uses TRBV7-8 with TRBJ2-7; 7 nucleotides align to TRBD1. V trimming: 5 bases; J trimming: 0 bases; junction bases outside the gene matches: 4. Germline V gene data show CDR1 as SGHVS and CDR2 as FQNEAQ. The CDR3 is 14 residues long. CDR3 in amino acids: CASSDRDSSYEQYF. CDR3 coding DNA: TGTGCCAGCAGCGACCGGGACAGCTCCTACGAGCAGTACTTC.

The chain uses TRBV6-6 and TRBJ1-1; 7 bases align to TRBD1. J lost 8 bases, V lost 5 bases, and 8 bases had no gene match. The CDR3 spans 13 residues. Germline CDR1 is MNHNY and CDR2 is SVGAGI (reference sequence). The CDR3 region is CASSHGQVTEAFF. In nucleotides, the CDR3 is TGTGCCAGCAGTCACGGACAGGTGACGGAAGCTTTCTTT.

The chain recombines TRBV19 with TRBJ1-2; a possible D gene is TRBD1 (5 bases). Germline CDR1 is LNHDA and CDR2 is SQIVND (reference sequence). Trimming took 6 bases from V and 4 from J, leaving 15 bases between them. This CDR3 region has 14 residues. The CDR3 here is CASREARQPYGYTF. CDR3 nucleotides: TGTGCCAGTAGGGAGGCAAGACAGCCCTATGGCTACACCTTC.

The sample holds one count of this clone. This sample includes further DNA sequences coding for the same CDR3. The chain links TRBV30 to TRBJ1-5; the match to TRBD1 covers 7 bases. Germline CDR1 is GTSNPN and CDR2 is SVGIG (reference sequence). There are 13 residues in the CDR3. Losses at the gene ends were 2 bases for V and 7 bases for J; bases not matched to a gene: 5. DNA of the CDR3: TGTGCCTGGAGTCGGCAGGGGGACCAGCCCCAGCATTTT. It translates to CAWSRQGDQPQHF.

The V call is TRBV10-2, the J call TRBJ2-7; TRBD1 matches at 8 bases. The CDR3 spans 16 residues. Germline V gene data show CDR1 as WSHSY and CDR2 as SAAADI. V gave up 4 bases and J gave up 3 bases; unmatched junction bases: 11. The CDR3, as DNA: TGCGCCAGCAGTGGAGGACGGAGGACAGGGAACTACGAGCAGTACTTC. Its translation is CASSGGRRTGNYEQYF.

This clone appeared a single time. The chain couples TRBV4-1 to TRBJ1-1; D call uncertain. The CDR3 sequence is 17 residues long. V was clipped by 3 bases and J by 0 bases, with 17 bases between them. Germline V CDR1 and CDR2: MGHRA, YSYEKL. The CDR3 DNA sequence: TGCGCCAGCAGCCATGATAGGCCCAGCCGGATGAACACTGAAGCTTTCTTT. It translates to CASSHDRPSRMNTEAFF.

The table lists this clone with a count of one. The chain has TRBV9 and TRBJ1-2; D gene uncertain. This CDR3 is 12 amino acids long. V lost 4 bases and J lost 7, with 11 bases in between. Germline assignment: CDR1 SGDLS and CDR2 YYNGEE. CDR3 in DNA: TGTGCCAGCAGCCCCCAATTGGGTGGCTACACCTTC. Residues: CASSPQLGGYTF.

The chain carries TRBV14 and TRBJ1-4; D is unresolved. This CDR3 comprises 17 residues. Germline CDR1 and CDR2: SGHDN and FVKESK. V was shortened by 2 bases and J by 0 bases, with 13 bases between the two germline ends. The chain's CDR3 is CASSQNSRPATNEKLFF. In DNA, the CDR3 is TGTGCCAGCAGCCAAAACTCTAGACCTGCAACTAATGAAAAACTGTTTTTT.

The chain uses TRBV12-5 and TRBJ2-1, with 10 bases lining up with TRBD2. Per the germline V gene, CDR1 is LGHNT and CDR2 is FRNRAP. Trimming took 5 bases from V and 4 from J; bases not matched to a gene: 8. The CDR3 sequence is 16 residues long. The CDR3 protein is CASGRRGTSAYNEQFF. The CDR3 nucleotides are TGTGCTAGTGGTCGTCGTGGGACTAGCGCTTACAATGAGCAGTTCTTC.

This rearrangement joins TRBV4-2 to TRBJ2-3; D ambiguous. Germline CDR1 and CDR2: LGHNA and YNFKEQ. The CDR3 is made up of 13 amino acids. V lost 1 base and J 9 bases, leaving 11 bases between the germline ends. This chain's CDR3 is CASSQALPDTQYF. In DNA form, the CDR3 reads TGTGCCAGCAGCCAAGCTCTCCCTGACACGCAGTATTTT.

V and J are TRBV6-5 and TRBJ2-7, with D unclear. From germline, CDR1 is MNHEY and CDR2 SVGAGI. CDR3 length equals 13 residues. V gave up 2 bases and J gave up 4 bases, with 9 bases separating them. The CDR3 bases are TGTGCCAGCAGTTACCAGGAACGGTACGAGCAGTACTTC. Translating it yields CASSYQERYEQYF.